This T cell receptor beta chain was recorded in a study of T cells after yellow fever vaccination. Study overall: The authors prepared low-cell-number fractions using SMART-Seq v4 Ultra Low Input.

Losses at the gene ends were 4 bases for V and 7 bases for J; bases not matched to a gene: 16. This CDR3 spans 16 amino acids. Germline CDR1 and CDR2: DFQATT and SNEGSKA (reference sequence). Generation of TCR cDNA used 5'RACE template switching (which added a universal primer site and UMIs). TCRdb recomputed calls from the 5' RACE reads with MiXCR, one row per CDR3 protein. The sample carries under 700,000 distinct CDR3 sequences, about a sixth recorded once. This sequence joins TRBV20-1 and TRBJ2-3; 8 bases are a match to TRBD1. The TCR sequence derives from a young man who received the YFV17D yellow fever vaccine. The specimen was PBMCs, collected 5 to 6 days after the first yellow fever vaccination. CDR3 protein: CSAISDRGGKQHTQYF. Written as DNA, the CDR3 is TGCAGTGCTATCTCAGACAGGGGAGGAAAACAACATACGCAGTATTTT.